The 9 T cell receptor beta chains listed next were all sequenced from one sample in a study of blood T cells in healthy people across ages. Then a second PCR, running about 6 to 11 cycles, was carried out with a sample-barcoded 5' primer and a J-beta primer mix. MiXCR, run by TCRdb on the 5' RACE reads, gives a single entry per CDR3 protein. The data contain around 790,000 distinct CDR3 sequences, under 55% of them singletons. Source material: blood. All receptors derive from a man aged 60 to 75 in good health.

In regard to this clonotype: A read error may explain this, as a much larger clone is one base away. V and J are TRBV7-2 and TRBJ1-2, with D uncertain. Germline V CDR1 and CDR2: SGHTA, FQGNSA. The CDR3 contains 16 residues. Trimming shortened V by 5 bases and J by 3 bases, and 19 bases separated the two germline ends. The CDR3 loop reads CASSLTPHLPDYGYTF. In DNA form, the CDR3 reads TGTGCCAGCAGCCTTACACCCCATCTCCCCGACTATGGCTACACCTTC.

The table lists this clonotype with a few counts. The chain carries TRBV12-3 or TRBV12-4 and TRBJ2-5; a possible D gene is TRBD2 (5 bases). This CDR3 contains 13 residues. The V and J ends lost 4 bases and 7 bases respectively, with 13 bases between them. For the CDR3, the DNA is TGTGCCAGCAGTTGGGAAGGCCGGGGGACCCAGTACTTC. This sequence encodes CASSWEGRGTQYF.

This clonotype was detected only a few times. J is TRBJ2-7 and V is TRBV12-3 or TRBV12-4; D is perhaps TRBD1 or TRBD2 (5 bases each). This CDR3 spans 14 amino acids. The V end lost 4 bases, the J end lost 2 bases, and 12 bases lay between the germline ends. In nucleotides, the CDR3 is TGTGCCAGCAGTTCAGGGACCTTAGCCTACGAGCAGTACTTC. This encodes CASSSGTLAYEQYF.

The chain joins TRBV7-2 to TRBJ2-1; D call uncertain. CDR1 and CDR2 (germline): SGHTA, FQGNSA. V lost 5 bases to trimming and J lost 0 bases, with 14 bases between them. This CDR3 region has 16 residues. Written as DNA, the CDR3 is TGTGCCAGCAGCCGCGAACTGTTAAGCTCCTACAATGAGCAGTTCTTC. Amino acid sequence: CASSRELLSSYNEQFF.

Concerning this clonotype itself: One junction end does not reproduce the germline sequence, and a read error may be involved. This rearrangement joins TRBV7-9 to TRBJ2-1; 7 nucleotides align to TRBD2. Germline assignment: CDR1 SEHNR and CDR2 FQNEAQ (reference sequence). This CDR3 has 16 residues. DNA of the CDR3: TGTGCCAGCAGTTTAGGAACTAGCGAGTTCTACAATGAGCAGTTCTTC. This codes for CASSLGTSEFYNEQFF.

CDR3 region: CASSHVTENTDTQYF. As DNA, the CDR3 is TGTGCCAGCAGCCACGTGACGGAGAACACAGATACGCAGTATTTT. The V gene is TRBV3-1, the J gene TRBJ2-3, with D unresolved. The CDR3 has 15 residues. Germline V CDR1 and CDR2: LGHDT, YNNKEL (reference sequence). Trimming stripped 3 bases from V and 2 bases from J, with 12 bases between.

Concerning this clonotype: One end of the junction is discordant with germline, which a read error may explain. The chain is built from TRBV3-1 and TRBJ2-3; TRBD2 aligns across 16 bases. Per the germline V gene, CDR1 is LGHDT and CDR2 is YNNKEL (reference sequence). This CDR3 has 18 amino acids. The CDR3 reads CASSPGTSGGARTDTQYF. CDR3 DNA sequence: TGTGCCAGCAGCCCGGGGACTAGCGGGGGGGCCCGCACAGATACGCAATATTTT.

This clonotype has a handful of counts. The V and J genes are TRBV4-3 and TRBJ1-2; D perhaps matches TRBD1 (6 bases). There are 15 residues in the CDR3. The V end was cut by 0 bases, the J end by 6 bases, with 14 bases between. Germline CDR1 and CDR2: LGHNA and YSLEER. The CDR3: CASSQDRGAEDGYTF. CDR3 sequence (DNA): TGCGCCAGCAGCCAAGATCGGGGGGCTGAGGATGGCTACACCTTC.

The J gene is TRBJ2-7, the V gene TRBV6-6; D is possibly TRBD1 (6 bases). Germline loops: CDR1 MNHNY, CDR2 SVGAGI (reference sequence). The V end lost 5 bases, the J end lost 3 bases, and 17 bases lay between the germline ends. This CDR3 is 15 amino acids long. The CDR3 coding sequence is TGTGCCAGCAGTCCGGCAGGGGAAAGGGGCTACGAGCAGTACTTC. Its translation is CASSPAGERGYEQYF.